This TCR beta chain was recovered during a study of T cell changes during pregnancy in multiple sclerosis. The data were produced by immunoSEQ multiplex PCR, yet TCRdb's version contains in-frame clones alone and is incomplete. The sample includes about 89,000 clones, about 92% seen only once; the top ten take about 2%. V lost 5 bases, J lost 3 bases, and 16 bases lay in between. Germline CDR1 is SEHNR and CDR2 is FQNEAQ (reference sequence). CDR3 size: 15 residues. The chain joins TRBV7-9 to TRBJ1-1; TRBD1 is a possible D gene (6 bases). The sample in question was peripheral blood, obtained after pregnancy. The TCR was taken from a female donor in good health, enrolled as a control in a pregnancy study. The DNA of the CDR3 is TGTGCCAGCAGCAAACCCCCCACAGGGCACACTGAAGCTTTCTTT. It encodes CASSKPPTGHTEAFF.